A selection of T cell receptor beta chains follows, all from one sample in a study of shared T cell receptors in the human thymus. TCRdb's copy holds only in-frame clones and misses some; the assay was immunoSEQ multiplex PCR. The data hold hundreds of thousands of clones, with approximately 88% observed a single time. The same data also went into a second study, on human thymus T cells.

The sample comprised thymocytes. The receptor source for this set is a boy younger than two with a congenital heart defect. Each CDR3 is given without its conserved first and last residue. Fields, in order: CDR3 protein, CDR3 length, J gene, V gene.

ASRRQGEYEQY 11 TRBJ2-7 TRBV13
ASSQGRAYEQY 11 NA TRBV2
ASSLDQAEQY 10 TRBJ2-7 TRBV5-8
ASSQADRVEQF 11 TRBJ2-1 TRBV4-3
ASSLEIRGRGTEAF 14 TRBJ1-1 TRBV5-1
ASSKRSTSGLYEQY 14 TRBJ2-7 TRBV7-2
ASSLGTVSGSYNEQF 15 TRBJ2-1 TRBV11-2
SADPRGGYT 9 TRBJ1-2 TRBV20-1
ASSSGGAGFTDTQY 14 TRBJ2-3 TRBV28
ASSEGDYGEQY 11 NA TRBV6-1
SVERLAGYNEQF 12 TRBJ2-1 TRBV29-1
ASSFGGANTEAF 12 TRBJ1-1 TRBV27
ASSRRDGAAFAKNIQY 16 TRBJ2-4 TRBV7-2
ASSEGTGVENEQY 13 TRBJ2-7 TRBV10-1
ASSESGTGGGEQY 13 TRBJ2-7 TRBV2
ASSYFTGFQETQY 13 TRBJ2-5 TRBV6-5
ARRTNTGELF 10 TRBJ2-2 TRBV2
ASSLSSTDTQY 11 TRBJ2-3 TRBV7-2
ASSSGEQGKGSGRSYEQY 18 TRBJ2-7 TRBV5-5
ASMRRERADTQY 12 TRBJ2-3 TRBV2
SARVLYGYT 9 TRBJ1-2 TRBV20-1
ASRTENVYEQY 11 TRBJ2-7 TRBV2
ASSWTTPTNEKLF 13 TRBJ1-4 TRBV7-9
ASSLGTQEGRSETQY 15 TRBJ2-5 TRBV7-7
ASSTRQGCDEQF 12 TRBJ2-1 TRBV27
ASSLRRREGETQY 13 TRBJ2-5 TRBV7-4
AIRTTSEYNEQF 12 TRBJ2-1 TRBV10-3
ASSPGRNQPQH 11 TRBJ1-5 TRBV14
ASSQGGLPSTDTQY 14 TRBJ2-3 TRBV4-2
ASSTSGTGGWEQY 13 TRBJ2-7 TRBV21-1
ASSLSAPGRTDTQY 14 TRBJ2-3 TRBV5-8
ASSLNPGLAAYNEQF 15 TRBJ2-1 TRBV27
ASSQDTDRGEEKLF 14 TRBJ1-4 TRBV4-1
ASSDYGGSSTDTQY 14 TRBJ2-3 TRBV6-4